The 23 T cell receptor beta chains below come from one sample, sequenced in a study of T cell changes during pregnancy in multiple sclerosis. Method: immunoSEQ multiplex PCR; TCRdb's copy keeps in-frame clones and lacks some. The sample yields about 16,000 clones, 95% to 96% seen once. Sequencing used peripheral blood, obtained in the third trimester of pregnancy. The receptors derive from a female donor with multiple sclerosis, enrolled in a pregnancy study.

The chain carries TRBV28 and TRBJ1-1; TRBD1 is a possible D gene (6 bases). V lost 6 bases, J lost 2 bases, and 19 bases lay in between. The CDR3 is 16 residues long. Germline values: CDR1 MDHEN, CDR2 SYDVKM. The CDR3, as DNA: TGTGCCAGCAGCCGGAGAGGGACGGACAGCAACACTGAAGCTTTCTTT. Its translation: CASSRRGTDSNTEAFF.

This clone was detected once. V gene TRBV6-1 combines with J gene TRBJ1-2, with D perhaps TRBD1 (6 bases). This CDR3 has 15 amino acids. CDR1 is MNHNS and CDR2 is SASEGT in the germline V gene. V lost 2 bases and J 6 bases, leaving 16 bases between the germline ends. CDR3 DNA sequence: TGTGCCAGCAGTGAATATGGGGCAGGGGTTGATGGCTACACCTTC. Translating gives CASSEYGAGVDGYTF.

The rearrangement joins TRBV4-2 to TRBJ2-3; TRBD2 aligns across 8 bases. The CDR3 covers 14 residues. In germline, CDR1 is LGHNA, CDR2 YNFKEQ. After removal of 1 base from V and 4 bases from J, the junction contained 1 base not matched to a gene. Written as DNA, the CDR3 is TGTGCCAGCAGCCAAGGGACTAGCTCAGATACGCAGTATTTT. Amino acids: CASSQGTSSDTQYF.

The genes are TRBV5-1 and TRBJ2-1; D is unclear. Germline CDR1 reads SGHRS; CDR2 reads YFSETQ. The CDR3 has 13 residues. The V and J ends lost 4 bases and 6 bases respectively, with 11 bases between them. The CDR3 coding sequence is TGCGCCAGCAGCCCCTGGAGCCCCAATGAGCAGTTCTTC. This translates into CASSPWSPNEQFF.

The chain uses TRBV6-1 and TRBJ1-1, with D uncertain. V was clipped by 2 bases and J by 0 bases, with 7 bases between them. Germline V CDR1 and CDR2: MNHNS, SASEGT. This CDR3 region has 14 residues. The CDR3 DNA reads as TGTGCCAGCAGTGAATACGCGATGAACACTGAAGCTTTCTTT. As protein: CASSEYAMNTEAFF.

The rearrangement uses TRBV4-2 and TRBJ2-5; 12 positions match TRBD1. This CDR3 spans 17 amino acids. Germline trimming cut 0 bases from V and 4 bases from J; bases unmatched to any gene: 6. Germline assignment: CDR1 LGHNA and CDR2 YNFKEQ. The CDR3 is CASSQEPPGQGAETQYF. The CDR3 DNA follows: TGTGCCAGCAGCCAAGAACCCCCGGGACAGGGGGCAGAGACCCAGTACTTC.

The rearrangement uses TRBV7-9 and TRBJ2-5; D not certain. The ends were cut back, 1 base at V and 5 bases at J, with 11 bases in the middle. CDR1 is SEHNR, CDR2 FQNEAQ, per germline (reference sequence). This CDR3 region has 14 residues. This CDR3 is CASSLVLQSETQYF. CDR3 in DNA: TGTGCCAGCAGCTTAGTTCTGCAGTCGGAGACCCAGTACTTC.

The chain combines TRBV27 with TRBJ2-7, with 12 bases fitting TRBD2. Germline lookup yields CDR1 MNHEY and CDR2 SMNVEV (reference sequence). Germline trimming cut 5 bases from V and 5 bases from J; bases unmatched to any gene: 7. The CDR3 totals 15 residues. The CDR3 coding sequence is TGTGCCAGCAGTCCCGGACTAGCGGGAAGGAACGAGCAGTACTTC. Translating gives CASSPGLAGRNEQYF.

V is TRBV7-7 and J is TRBJ2-2, with D possibly TRBD1 on 6 matching bases. From germline, CDR1 is SSHAT and CDR2 FNYEAQ (reference sequence). The CDR3 loop spans 14 amino acids. The ends were cut back, 4 bases at V and 7 bases at J, with 13 bases in the middle. In DNA, the CDR3 is TGTGCCAGCAGCTCTAACAGGGTCGGCGGGGAGCTGTTTTTT. Amino acid sequence: CASSSNRVGGELFF.

The gene calls are TRBV18 and TRBJ2-7; 9 nucleotides agree with TRBD1. J was trimmed by 2 bases and V by 3 bases; bases with no gene match: 5. CDR3 length: 15 amino acids. Germline V gives CDR1 KGHSH, CDR2 LQKENI. Here the CDR3 reads CASSPGQGGTYEQYF. The DNA of the CDR3 is TGTGCCAGCTCACCGGGACAGGGAGGCACCTACGAGCAGTACTTC. Full variable domain (missing parts from reference TRBV18 and TRBJ2-7): NAGVMQNPRHLVRRRGQEARLRCSPMKGHSHVYWYRQLPEEGLKFMVYLQKENIIDESGMPKERFSAEFPKEGPSILRIQQVVRGDSAAYFCASSPGQGGTYEQYFGPGTRLTVT.

The J gene is TRBJ1-6, the V gene TRBV5-4, with D unresolved. With 4 bases removed from V and 6 bases from J, the gap between germline ends came to 14 bases. The CDR3 covers 15 residues. CDR1 and CDR2 from the germline V gene are SGHNT and YYREEE (reference sequence). The CDR3 DNA follows: TGTGCCAGCAGCCTCCCGCCGGGATCTAATTCACCCCTCCACTTT. It encodes CASSLPPGSNSPLHF.

This chain joins TRBV30 and TRBJ2-6, with D unresolved. Trimming shortened V by 4 bases and J by 0 bases, and 4 bases separated the two germline ends. Germline V gives CDR1 GTSNPN, CDR2 SVGIG (reference sequence). The CDR3 runs to 13 residues. CDR3: CAWKHSGANVLTF. CDR3 bases: TGTGCCTGGAAGCACTCTGGGGCCAACGTCCTGACTTTC. The entire variable domain, with the rest obtained from reference TRBV30 and TRBJ2-6, is as follows: SQTIHQWPATLVQPVGSPLSLECTVEGTSNPNLYWYRQAAGRGLQLLFYSVGIGQISSEVPQNLSASRPQDRQFILSSKKLLLSDSGFYLCAWKHSGANVLTFGAGSRLTVL.

The V call is TRBV5-1, the J call TRBJ2-1; TRBD2 matches 11 bases. The CDR3 has 17 amino acids. Trimming took 4 bases from V and 8 from J; bases not matched to a gene: 14. Germline V gene data show CDR1 as SGHRS and CDR2 as YFSETQ. The CDR3 here is CASSPGLAVAAVDEQFF. DNA for the CDR3: TGCGCCAGCAGCCCGGGACTAGCGGTAGCGGCGGTGGATGAGCAGTTCTTC.

The V and J genes are TRBV9 and TRBJ2-1; 8 bases match TRBD2. This CDR3 contains 12 residues. The ends lost 0 bases at V and 10 bases at J; junction bases unmatched: 0. From germline, CDR1 is SGDLS and CDR2 YYNGEE. This chain's CDR3 is CASSVERGEQFF. The CDR3 coding sequence is TGTGCCAGCAGCGTAGAGCGGGGGGAGCAGTTCTTC.

The chain couples TRBV18 to TRBJ2-7, with D possibly TRBD2 on 5 matching bases. Germline values: CDR1 KGHSH, CDR2 LQKENI. The CDR3 is made up of 13 amino acids. V was trimmed by 6 bases and J by 6 bases, leaving 15 bases between them. DNA for the CDR3: TGTGCCAGCTCGACCACTCGGGGATCCGAGCAGTACTTC. Translated, it gives CASSTTRGSEQYF. Using reference TRBV18 and TRBJ2-7 for the parts outside the CDR3, the full variable domain is NAGVMQNPRHLVRRRGQEARLRCSPMKGHSHVYWYRQLPEEGLKFMVYLQKENIIDESGMPKERFSAEFPKEGPSILRIQQVVRGDSAAYFCASSTTRGSEQYFGPGTRLTVT.

The rearrangement uses TRBV11-1 and TRBJ2-7; TRBD1 aligns across 12 bases. CDR3 size: 16 residues. Germline lookup yields CDR1 SGHAT and CDR2 FQDESV (reference sequence). V dropped 2 bases and J dropped 4; count of bases not matched to a gene: 6. CDR3 sequence: CASSLRPGQGAYEQYF. CDR3 nucleotides: TGTGCCAGCAGCTTAAGACCGGGACAGGGGGCTTACGAGCAGTACTTC.

The chain combines TRBV18 with TRBJ2-5; 13 bases are a match to TRBD2. This CDR3 contains 16 residues. Germline assignment: CDR1 KGHSH and CDR2 LQKENI. With 6 bases clipped from V and 5 bases from J, the junction kept 9 bases outside the gene matches. The CDR3 protein is CASSPGTSGKRETQYF. The CDR3 DNA follows: TGTGCCAGCTCGCCCGGGACTAGCGGGAAGAGGGAGACCCAGTACTTC. The variable domain in full, completed from reference TRBV18 and TRBJ2-5, reads NAGVMQNPRHLVRRRGQEARLRCSPMKGHSHVYWYRQLPEEGLKFMVYLQKENIIDESGMPKERFSAEFPKEGPSILRIQQVVRGDSAAYFCASSPGTSGKRETQYFGPGTRLLVL.

J is TRBJ1-1 and V is TRBV19, with TRBD1 matching 7 bases. Germline values: CDR1 LNHDA, CDR2 SQIVND (reference sequence). V shed 5 bases, J shed 0 bases, and the junction held 0 bases outside the gene matches. The CDR3 extends over 13 amino acids. CDR3 coding DNA: TGTGCCAGTAGTGGGACAGTGAACACTGAAGCTTTCTTT. It translates to CASSGTVNTEAFF. The full variable domain, rest sourced from reference TRBV19 and TRBJ1-1, is DGGITQSPKYLFRKEGQNVTLSCEQNLNHDAMYWYRQDPGQGLRLIYYSQIVNDFQKGDIAEGYSVSREKKESFPLTVTSAQKNPTAFYLCASSGTVNTEAFFGQGTRLTVV.

This rearrangement joins TRBV7-3 to TRBJ2-2, with 12 bases matching TRBD2. The CDR3 sequence is 16 residues long. J lost 6 bases, V lost 5 bases, and 7 bases had no gene match. Germline CDR1 is SGHTA and CDR2 is FQGTGA. CDR3 in amino acids: CASSGTSGPKAGELFF. The CDR3 nucleotides are TGTGCCAGCAGCGGGACTAGCGGGCCAAAGGCCGGGGAGCTGTTTTTT.

The chain has TRBV12-5 and TRBJ1-3; 10 bases agree with TRBD1. The CDR3 has 20 residues. The V gene's germline CDR1 is LGHNT and CDR2 FRNRAP. J gave up 0 bases and V 0 bases, and 11 bases lay outside the gene matches. In DNA, the CDR3 is TGTGCTAGTGGTTTGGTAATGGCCGGGACAGGGGAACTCTCTGGAAACACCATATATTTT. It encodes CASGLVMAGTGELSGNTIYF.

The chain recombines TRBV6-5 with TRBJ2-3; 7 nucleotides line up with TRBD2. The CDR3 sequence is 14 residues long. From germline, CDR1 is MNHEY and CDR2 SVGAGI. V shed 7 bases and J 3 bases; nucleotides not matched to a gene: 7. CDR3 amino acids: CASISLAATDTQYF. CDR3 nucleotides: TGTGCCAGCATCTCCCTAGCGGCTACAGATACGCAGTATTTT.

This chain links TRBV29-1 with TRBJ2-1; 7 nucleotides line up with TRBD1. Per germline, CDR1 SQVTM and CDR2 ANQGSEA. This CDR3 has 10 residues. V lost 8 bases, J lost 9 bases, and 4 bases stayed unmatched. The CDR3 DNA reads as TGCAGCTCCGGACAGGCTGAGCAGTTCTTC. It specifies CSSGQAEQFF.

This clone is a singleton in its sample. J is TRBJ1-3 and V is TRBV27; 8 bases agree with TRBD1. Germline V gene sequence: CDR1 MNHEY, CDR2 SMNVEV (reference sequence). Unmatched junction bases numbered 1, after V lost 4 bases and J lost 2 bases. This CDR3 contains 14 residues. In nucleotides, the CDR3 is TGTGCCAGCAGTTCGACAGGGGCTGGAAACACCATATATTTT. Protein product: CASSSTGAGNTIYF.